This T cell receptor beta chain was recorded in a study of OX40 agonist ivuxolimab in advanced cancers. The wider study: Prior therapy, whether anti-PD-1, anti-PD-L1 or anti-CTLA-4, was allowed, and approximately 40% had some.

The junction had 13 bases not matched to a gene; V was cut back by 5 bases and J by 8 bases. The CDR3 has 15 amino acids. Germline V gene sequence: CDR1 MNHEY, CDR2 SMNVEV (reference sequence). Of note for this clone: The antigen is unknown.

Clones were read by immunoSEQ multiplex PCR, and TCRdb kept only the in-frame ones, dropping some. The data contain roughly 56,000 clones, 82% of them singletons. Whole-study findings and limits: Compared with others, partial responders at 0.1-3.0 mg/kg displayed clonal expansion among the lowest.

Autoimmune disease history or systemic immunosuppression disqualified patients. The chain employs TRBV27 and TRBJ1-2; TRBD1 matches at 8 bases. The input for sequencing was CD4+ or CD8+ T cells sorted from blood, taken in a trial of the OX40 agonist ivuxolimab. The TCR was taken from an adult with an advanced solid tumor such as melanoma, head and neck, liver or kidney cancer. DNA of the CDR3: TGTGCCAGCAGTCCAAGGACAGGGACCATTCGGGGCTACACCTTC. It codes for CASSPRTGTIRGYTF.